This T cell receptor (beta chain) is drawn from a study of T cell responses to AZD1222 COVID-19 vaccine (dated by TCRdb to the early 2020s). As for the study more broadly: TCR sequencing covered some 240 trial participants: around 210 given two doses of AZD1222 and approximately 26 given two doses of MenACWY control vaccine. Trial participants were enrolled into age subgroups of 18-55, 56-69 and 70-plus years, which contained approximately 150, 30 and 60 TCR-sequenced participants, respectively.

Points the paper makes about the study in general: The 56-69-year group was small, and its depth increase did not reach significance, likely because of low power. Because no day 14 peak-response samples were available, repertoires were characterized only after the peak T cell response. Spike-specific TCR breadth and depth rose significantly after two AZD1222 doses compared with day 0 and with MenACWY recipients. CD4 TCRs associated with the vaccine covered the entire spike protein, and the dominant responses were in regions 160-218 and 743-854. Conclusions about previously exposed vaccinees are limited because only 5 or 6 AZD1222 recipients were SARS-CoV-2 seropositive at baseline. Reportedly, close to half of the unique spike-specific TCRs recognized epitopes lying outside the regions that are mutated in the B.1.351 and B.1.1.7 variants. Participants were mostly white British, with more females than males. The authors suggested clonal diversity may have been underestimated.

Concerning this clone itself: The antigen this receptor binds is unknown. The sample holds no much larger clone one base away, and base qualities are not on file.

Per the publication, the time point label means: about 28 days (+/-7) after the second vaccine dose. Because spike-specific TCR depth and breadth did not differ between the two schedules, AZD1222 recipients who got a second dose at roughly 4 weeks were pooled with those who got a second dose at roughly 12 weeks. Samples from vaccinated people were obtained from the UK trials COV001 and COV002, which included a single-blind randomized controlled phase 2/3 trial of AZD1222 (ChAdOx1 nCoV-19) in healthy adults. For TCRbeta chain sequencing, PBMC samples from trial participants were taken at day 0 and at day 28 after the second dose. The CDR3 regions of human TCRbeta chains were analyzed by immunosequencing. Per the source publication's procedure: Repertoire TCRs were matched against a reference library of SARS-CoV-2-specific TCRs generated with the MIRA antigen-specificity platform. Breadth was defined as the fraction of unique TCRs that were SARS-CoV-2-associated. Depth was defined as the fraction of total T cells that were SARS-CoV-2-associated. Using the MIRA data, each spike-specific TCR was mapped to the spike region that the TCR reacts to and placed in a CD4 or CD8 class. Log10-transformed breadth and depth values were compared by one-way ANOVA with Sidak's multiple comparisons tests. Held by TCRdb, this immuneACCESS table contains in-frame sequences only and omits some clones. Under half of the omission traces to an unresolved V gene where checked; the cause of the rest is unknown. D and trimming come from the DNA, and the V and J calls and clone size come from that table. The table for this sample lists about 140,000 clones; around 92% of them were counted only once. Roughly 3.3% of the sample belongs to the ten largest clones.

From the cysteine up to the phenylalanine, the CDR3 has a length of 13 residues. Of all the DNA, just the CDR3 is kept, 39 bases in frame from base 1. CDR1 and CDR2, looked up from the germline V gene, are SNHLY and FYNNEI. Cut back by 11 bases and 4 bases, the V and J ends lie 14 bases apart. The chain couples TRBV2 to TRBJ1-4; the D gene cannot be resolved reliably. The clonotype originates from an adult who received the AZD1222 COVID-19 vaccine. The source was peripheral blood, collected 28 days after the second AZD1222 dose. CDR3 region: CAGRGGRNEKLFF. The base sequence is TGTGCCGGGCGGGGAGGGCGTAATGAAAAACTGTTTTTT.